This T cell receptor (beta chain) comes out of a study of CD8+CD57+ T cells in acquired aplastic anemia. Study as a whole: Sorted CD4+ and CD8+ cells yielded around 3 ug of DNA on average. Study-level findings and limits: The number of CD8+ CDR3 sequences shared by patients and controls was approximately 31.

At least ten counts were recorded for this clonotype. Its antigen is undetermined. The V end was cut by 8 bases, the J end by 0 bases, with 16 bases between. CDR3 length equals 15 residues. CDR1 and CDR2 from the germline V gene are LNHDA and SQIVND (reference sequence). TCR beta VDJ and CDR3 were profiled, and genomic DNA was the template. TCRdb re-called the reads with MiXCR, one entry per CDR3 protein. The sample lists roughly 150,000 distinct CDR3 sequences, about 48% occurring once. The TCR originated in a human donor in good health. The J gene is TRBJ1-1, the V gene TRBV19; D may be TRBD1 (6 bases). Input material: sorted CD4+, CD8+, or CD8+CD57+ T cells (not recorded which) from PBMCs. This chain's CDR3 is CASETEGGMNTEAFF. The CDR3 DNA follows: TGTGCCAGTGAAACAGAGGGGGGTATGAACACTGAAGCTTTCTTT.